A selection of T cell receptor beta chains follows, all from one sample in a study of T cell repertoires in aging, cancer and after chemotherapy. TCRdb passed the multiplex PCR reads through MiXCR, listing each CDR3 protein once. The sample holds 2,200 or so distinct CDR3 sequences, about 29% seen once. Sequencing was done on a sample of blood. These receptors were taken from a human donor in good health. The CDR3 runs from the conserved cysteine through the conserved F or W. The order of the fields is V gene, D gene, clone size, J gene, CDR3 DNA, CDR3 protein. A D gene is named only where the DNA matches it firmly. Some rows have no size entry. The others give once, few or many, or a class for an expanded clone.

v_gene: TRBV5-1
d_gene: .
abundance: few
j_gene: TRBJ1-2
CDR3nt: TGCGCCAGCAGCTTGGCCCCAGGGCTAAACTATGGCTACACCTTC
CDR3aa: CASSLAPGLNYGYTF

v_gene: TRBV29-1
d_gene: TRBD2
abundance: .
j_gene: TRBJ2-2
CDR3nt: TGCAGCGCAAAACTAGCGGGGGGCCCACTGAACACCGGGGAGCTGTTTTTT
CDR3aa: CSAKLAGGPLNTGELFF

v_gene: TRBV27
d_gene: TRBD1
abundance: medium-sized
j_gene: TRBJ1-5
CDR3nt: TGTGCCAGCAGTGGTTCAAGGGGACAGTTGAGCAATCAGCCCCAGCATTTT
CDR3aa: CASSGSRGQLSNQPQHF

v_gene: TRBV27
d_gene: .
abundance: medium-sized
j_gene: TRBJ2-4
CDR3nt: TGTGCCACCGCTAAGGGGACCAAAAACATTCAGTACTTC
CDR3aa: CATAKGTKNIQYF

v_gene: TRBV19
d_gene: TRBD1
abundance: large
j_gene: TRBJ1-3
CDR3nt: TGTGCCAGTAGTAGGCAGGGGGCGTCTGGAAACACCATATATTTT
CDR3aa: CASSRQGASGNTIYF

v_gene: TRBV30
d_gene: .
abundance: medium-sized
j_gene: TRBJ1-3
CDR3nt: TGTGCCTGGAGTGTAAGTCGGAGCTCTGGAAACACCATATATTTT
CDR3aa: CAWSVSRSSGNTIYF

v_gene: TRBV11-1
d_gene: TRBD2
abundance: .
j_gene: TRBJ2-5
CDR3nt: TGTGCCAGCAGCTTAGTTAGCGGGGGAGAGACCCAGTACTTC
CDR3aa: CASSLVSGGETQYF

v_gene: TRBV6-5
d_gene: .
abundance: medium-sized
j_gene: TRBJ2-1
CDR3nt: TGTGCCAGCAGCCCCTCGGAGCGGAATTACAATGAGCAGTTCTTC
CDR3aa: CASSPSERNYNEQFF

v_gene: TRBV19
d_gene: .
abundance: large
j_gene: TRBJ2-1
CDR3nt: TGTGCCAGTAGTATACAGGGGCTGACCTACAATGAGCAGTTCTTC
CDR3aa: CASSIQGLTYNEQFF

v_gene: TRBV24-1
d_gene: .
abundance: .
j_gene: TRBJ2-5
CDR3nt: TGTGCCACCAGTGACCCAAAACAGGGATACGAGACCCAGTACTTC
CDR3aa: CATSDPKQGYETQYF

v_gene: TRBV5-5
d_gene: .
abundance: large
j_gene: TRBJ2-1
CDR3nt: TGTGCCAGCAGCTTGGTAGAGGGCAATGAGCAGTTCTTC
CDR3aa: CASSLVEGNEQFF

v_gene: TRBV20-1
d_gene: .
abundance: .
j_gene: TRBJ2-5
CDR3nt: TGCAGTGCTAGACCTGGAGAGACCCAGTACTTC
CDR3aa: CSARPGETQYF

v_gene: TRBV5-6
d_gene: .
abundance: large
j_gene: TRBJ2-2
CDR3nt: TGTGCCAGCAGCCCAGTCACCGGGGAGCTGTTTTTT
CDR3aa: CASSPVTGELFF

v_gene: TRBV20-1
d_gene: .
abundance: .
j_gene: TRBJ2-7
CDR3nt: TGCAGTGCTCCTAAAAACGGCTTGGAGCAGTACTTC
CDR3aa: CSAPKNGLEQYF

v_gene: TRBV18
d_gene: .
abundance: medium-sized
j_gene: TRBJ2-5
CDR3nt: TGTGCCAGCTCACCCAACAGGGCAGAGACCCAGTACTTC
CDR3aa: CASSPNRAETQYF

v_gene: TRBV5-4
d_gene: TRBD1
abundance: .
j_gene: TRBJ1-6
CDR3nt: TGTGCCAGCAGCTTGCCAGGGGGCCCAGGAAATTCACCCCTCCACTTT
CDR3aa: CASSLPGGPGNSPLHF

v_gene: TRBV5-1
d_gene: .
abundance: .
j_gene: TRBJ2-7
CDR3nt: TGCGCCAGCAGCTTGGTCCCACAAGGGGCCTACGAGCAGTACTTC
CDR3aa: CASSLVPQGAYEQYF

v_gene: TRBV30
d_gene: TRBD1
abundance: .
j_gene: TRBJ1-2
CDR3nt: TGTGCCTGCAACCGGGACAGGGCGGTCGAGGATGGCTACACCTTC
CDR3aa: CACNRDRAVEDGYTF

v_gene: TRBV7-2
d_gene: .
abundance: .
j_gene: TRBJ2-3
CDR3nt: TGTGCCAGCAGCTTGTTCGAGGGGACAGCGGGGGCAGATACGCAGTATTTT
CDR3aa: CASSLFEGTAGADTQYF

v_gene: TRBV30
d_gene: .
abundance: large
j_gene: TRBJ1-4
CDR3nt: TGTGCCTGGAATGGGTTCGAGGAAGGGGAAAAACTGTTTTTT
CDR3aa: CAWNGFEEGEKLFF

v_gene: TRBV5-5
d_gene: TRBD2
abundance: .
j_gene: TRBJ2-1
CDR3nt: TGTGCCAGCAGCGTGGGACTAGCGGGGGGCGAAGGTAACAATGAGCAGTTCTTC
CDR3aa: CASSVGLAGGEGNNEQFF

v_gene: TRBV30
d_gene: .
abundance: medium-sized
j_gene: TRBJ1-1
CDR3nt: TGTGCCTGGAGTGTACGTCGAGGGGGGACTGAAGCTTTCTTT
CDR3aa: CAWSVRRGGTEAFF

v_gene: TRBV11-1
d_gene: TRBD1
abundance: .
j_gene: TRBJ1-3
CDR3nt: TGTGCCAGCAGCTTAGACGGGACAGACGGCAACACCATATATTTT
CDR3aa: CASSLDGTDGNTIYF

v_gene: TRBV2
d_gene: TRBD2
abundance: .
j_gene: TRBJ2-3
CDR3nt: TGTGTTAGCAGTACGACTAGCGGGGGACCTAGCACAGATACGCAGTATTTT
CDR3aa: CVSSTTSGGPSTDTQYF

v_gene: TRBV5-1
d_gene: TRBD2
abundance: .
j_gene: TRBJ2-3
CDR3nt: TGCGCCAGCAGCTTGCCAGCGGGGGGGGTACAAGATACGCAGTATTTT
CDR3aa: CASSLPAGGVQDTQYF

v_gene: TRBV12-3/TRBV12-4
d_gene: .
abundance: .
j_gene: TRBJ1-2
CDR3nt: TGTGCCAGCAGTTGGAACAGGGTTGATGGCTACACCTTC
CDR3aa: CASSWNRVDGYTF

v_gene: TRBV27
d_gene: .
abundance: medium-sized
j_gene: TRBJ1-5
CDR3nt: TGTGCCAGCAGTTCTACAGGGTCGGGCAATCAGCCCCAGCATTTT
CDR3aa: CASSSTGSGNQPQHF

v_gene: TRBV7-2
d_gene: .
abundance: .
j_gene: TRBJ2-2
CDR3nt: TGTGCCAGCAGCTTAGTGGGGTCAACCTACACCGGGGAGCTGTTTTTT
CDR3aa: CASSLVGSTYTGELFF

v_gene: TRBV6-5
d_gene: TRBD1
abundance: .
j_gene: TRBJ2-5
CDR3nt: TGTGCCAGCAGCCCCCAAAGTACAGGGGGCAGTGAGACCCAGTACTTC
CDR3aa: CASSPQSTGGSETQYF

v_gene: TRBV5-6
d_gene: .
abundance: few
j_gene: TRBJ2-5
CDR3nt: TGTGCCAGCAGTTGGGGGGGGGCGCCTACACTCGGAGAGACCCAGTACTTC
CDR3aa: CASSWGGAPTLGETQYF

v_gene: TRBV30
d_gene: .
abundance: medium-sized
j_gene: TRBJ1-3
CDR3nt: TGTGCCTGGAGTCCCACCGGGGGCCGTTGGTCTGGAAACACCATATATTTT
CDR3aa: CAWSPTGGRWSGNTIYF

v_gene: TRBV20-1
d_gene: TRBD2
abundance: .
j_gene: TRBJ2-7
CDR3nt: TGCAGTGCTAGGCCTAGCGGGGGTAAACCCTCCTACGAGCAGTACTTC
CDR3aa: CSARPSGGKPSYEQYF

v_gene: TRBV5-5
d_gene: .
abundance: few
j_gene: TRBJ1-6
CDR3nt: TGTGCCAGCAGCCAAGTACAGGGCTCCTATAATTCACCCCTCCACTTT
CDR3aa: CASSQVQGSYNSPLHF

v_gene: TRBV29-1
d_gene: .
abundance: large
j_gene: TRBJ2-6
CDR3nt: TGCAGCGTTGGGGAAGCGTCTGGGGCCAACGTCCTGACTTTC
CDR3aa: CSVGEASGANVLTF

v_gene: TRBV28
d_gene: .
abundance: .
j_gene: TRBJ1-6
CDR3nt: TGTGCCAGCAGTCCGGGCGATTCACCCCTCCACTTT
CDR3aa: CASSPGDSPLHF

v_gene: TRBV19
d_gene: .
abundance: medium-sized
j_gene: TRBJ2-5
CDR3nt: TGTGCCAGTAGGAAGGGGGAAGAGACCCAGTACTTC
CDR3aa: CASRKGEETQYF

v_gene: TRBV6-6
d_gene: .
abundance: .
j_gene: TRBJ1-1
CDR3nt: TGTGCCATCAGCCACCCACTCGGAGGTCGCACTGAAGCTTTCTTT
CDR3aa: CAISHPLGGRTEAFF

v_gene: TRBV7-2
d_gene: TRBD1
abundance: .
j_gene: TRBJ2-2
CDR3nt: TGTGCCAGCAGCATAGGGACAGGCACCGGGGAGCTGTTTTTT
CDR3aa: CASSIGTGTGELFF

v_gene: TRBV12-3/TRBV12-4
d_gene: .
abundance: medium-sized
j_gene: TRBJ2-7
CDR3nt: TGTGCCAGCAGTTTAAGCGTCCTTTCCTACGAGCAGTACTTC
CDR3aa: CASSLSVLSYEQYF

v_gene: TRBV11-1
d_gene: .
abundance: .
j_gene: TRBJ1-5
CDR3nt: TGTGCCAGCAGCTCCGGGACGGATAGCAATCAGCCCCAGCATTTT
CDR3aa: CASSSGTDSNQPQHF

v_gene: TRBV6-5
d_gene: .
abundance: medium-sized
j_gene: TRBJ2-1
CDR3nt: TGTGCCAGCAGTTACTCCGGACGGTTAGAGCAGTTCTTC
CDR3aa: CASSYSGRLEQFF

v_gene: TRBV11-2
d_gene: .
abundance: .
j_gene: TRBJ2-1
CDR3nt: TGTGCCAGCAGCACCGGGGGTGGCAGGCGGACCGGTACTGAGCAGTTCTTC
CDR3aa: CASSTGGGRRTGTEQFF

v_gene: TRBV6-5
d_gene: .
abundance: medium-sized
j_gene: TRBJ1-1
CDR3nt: TGTGCCAGCAGTCCTCGGAGCGCGAGCACTGAAGCTTTCTTT
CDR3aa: CASSPRSASTEAFF

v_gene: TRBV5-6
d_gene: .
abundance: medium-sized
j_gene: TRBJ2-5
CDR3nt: TGTGCCAGCAGCTTGAAGGAGACCCAGTACTTC
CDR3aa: CASSLKETQYF

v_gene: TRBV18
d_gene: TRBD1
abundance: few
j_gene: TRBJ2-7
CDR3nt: TGTGCCAGCTCACCACCGGGACAGTTCTACGAGCAGTACTTC
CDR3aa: CASSPPGQFYEQYF

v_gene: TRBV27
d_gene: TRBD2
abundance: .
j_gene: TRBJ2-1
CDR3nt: TGTGCCAGCAGTCTGACTAGCGGGGGGGCGGAAAATGAGCAGTTCTTC
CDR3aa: CASSLTSGGAENEQFF

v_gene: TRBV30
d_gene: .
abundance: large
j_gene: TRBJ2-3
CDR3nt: TGTGCCTCCCCCGCCCCAGGTGGGGGAGAGGATACGCAGTATTTT
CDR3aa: CASPAPGGGEDTQYF

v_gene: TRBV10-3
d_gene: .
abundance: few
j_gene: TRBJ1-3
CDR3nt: TGTGCCATCAGTGAGGGGCAGAGAGTCTCTGGAAACACCATATATTTT
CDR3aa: CAISEGQRVSGNTIYF

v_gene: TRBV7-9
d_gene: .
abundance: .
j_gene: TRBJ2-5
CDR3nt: TGTGCCAGCAGCTTCGCCAAAAACCGGGAGCGCCAAGAGACCCAGTACTTC
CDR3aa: CASSFAKNRERQETQYF

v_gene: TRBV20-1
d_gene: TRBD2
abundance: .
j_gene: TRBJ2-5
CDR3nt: TGCAGTGCTAGTCAGACTAGCGGGGGGACGGGGGAGACCCAGTACTTC
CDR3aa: CSASQTSGGTGETQYF

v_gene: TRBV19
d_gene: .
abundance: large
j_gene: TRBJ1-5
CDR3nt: TGTGCCAGTAGCCCGTTGGTCGGCAATCAGCCCCAGCATTTT
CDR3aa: CASSPLVGNQPQHF

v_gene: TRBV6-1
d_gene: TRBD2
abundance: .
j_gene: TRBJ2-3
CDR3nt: TGTGCCAGCAGGTTAGACGAGCGGGGGGCCGGAGATACGCAGTATTTT
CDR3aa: CASRLDERGAGDTQYF

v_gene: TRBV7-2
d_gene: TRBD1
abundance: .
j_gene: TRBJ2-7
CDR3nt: TGTGCCAGCAGCTCCATCCCGGGACAGGGTCACGAGCAGTACTTC
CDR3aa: CASSSIPGQGHEQYF

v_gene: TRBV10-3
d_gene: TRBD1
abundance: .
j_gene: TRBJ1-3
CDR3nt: TGTGCCATCAGTGATAGGGACAGGGCTGGAAACACCATATATTTT
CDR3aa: CAISDRDRAGNTIYF

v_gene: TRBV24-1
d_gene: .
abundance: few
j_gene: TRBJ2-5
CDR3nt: TGTGCCACCAGTGATGCCCAGACTAACCAAGAGACCCAGTACTTC
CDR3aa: CATSDAQTNQETQYF

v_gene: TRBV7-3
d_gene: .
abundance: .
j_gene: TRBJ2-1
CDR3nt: TGTGCCAGCAGCTTAGGTCTGCCTGGTCTCTATGAGCAGTTCTTC
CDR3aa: CASSLGLPGLYEQFF

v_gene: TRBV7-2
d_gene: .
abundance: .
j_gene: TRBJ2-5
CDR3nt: TGTGCCAGCAGCTCCCTAGTGCGGACAAGAGAGGAGACCCAGTACTTC
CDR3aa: CASSSLVRTREETQYF

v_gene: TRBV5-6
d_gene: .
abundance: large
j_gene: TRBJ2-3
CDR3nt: TGTGCCAGCAGCTTGGTGGCAGCCACCCTCACAGATACGCAGTATTTT
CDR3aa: CASSLVAATLTDTQYF